The 18 T cell receptor beta chains in this list originate from one sample, sequenced in a study of vaccination effects on CD4 cells after COVID-19 (dated by TCRdb to between 2021 and 2023). Their target antigens are unknown. In the ViraFEST assay, PBMC were stimulated with viral peptide pools, and TCR sequencing was then used to find antigen-specific CD4+ T cell clonotypes based on their expansion. After 10 days of culture, CD4+ T cells were isolated with the EasySep CD4+ T cell isolation kit. Negative nucleocapsid antibody results before and after vaccination confirmed that the healthy vaccine recipients had no prior SARS-CoV-2 infection. The method behind the library was the immunoSEQ multiplex PCR assay. In TCRdb, the immuneACCESS table is reduced to in-frame sequences with V and J assigned. These tables do not hold every clone; where another copy was compared, an unresolved V gene accounts for under half, and the others remain unexplained. The sample has 20,000 to 30,000 clones on record, around 74% of them singletons. The ten largest account for more than 3% of the sample.

The material was CD4+ T cells from PBMCs cultured with SARS-CoV-2 spike peptides, obtained before COVID-19 vaccination. Interpreted using the paper, the cell subset or site label stands for: SARS-CoV-2 spike overlapping peptide pool stimulation. All receptors derive from a human donor who received a COVID-19 vaccine.

The rearrangement uses TRBV19 and TRBJ2-7, with 10 bases aligning to TRBD2. The CDR3 is 14 residues long. J lost 2 bases, V lost 6 bases, and 4 bases had no gene match. Germline V CDR1 and CDR2: LNHDA, SQIVND (reference sequence). The CDR3 is CASSRLAGPYEQYF. In DNA, the CDR3 is TGTGCCAGTAGCCGACTAGCGGGTCCCTACGAGCAGTACTTC.

The rearrangement uses TRBV4-2 and TRBJ2-1; D gene unclear. V was cut by 4 bases and J by 0 bases, with 10 bases left in between. Germline V gives CDR1 LGHNA, CDR2 YNFKEQ. This CDR3 has 15 residues. This CDR3 is CASSPSLVSYNEQFF. CDR3 DNA sequence: TGTGCCAGCAGCCCCAGTCTGGTCTCCTACAATGAGCAGTTCTTC.

The V and J genes are TRBV7-2 and TRBJ1-3; D is perhaps TRBD1 (5 bases). Deletions cut 5 bases from V and 4 bases from J, with 12 bases between. This CDR3 comprises 14 residues. CDR1 SGHTA and CDR2 FQGNSA come from the germline V gene. CDR3 sequence reads: CASSAAWGGNTIYF. CDR3 coding DNA: TGTGCCAGCAGCGCGGCCTGGGGGGGAAACACCATATATTTT.

This rearrangement joins TRBV13 to TRBJ2-1; 8 positions agree with TRBD1. This CDR3 spans 14 amino acids. CDR1 is PRHDT and CDR2 is FYEKMQ in the germline V gene (reference sequence). V trimming: 5 bases; J trimming: 2 bases; junction bases outside the gene matches: 2. Here the CDR3 DNA reads TGTGCCAGCAGCCGGGACAGGCCCTACAATGAGCAGTTCTTC. Its translation: CASSRDRPYNEQFF.

The rearrangement joins TRBV5-1 to TRBJ2-1, with TRBD2 matching over 11 bases. Germline V CDR1 and CDR2: SGHRS, YFSETQ. V was pared by 0 bases and J by 9 bases, with 5 bases of the junction left unmatched. The CDR3 covers 15 residues. The DNA of the CDR3 is TGCGCCAGCAGCTTGGTAACTAGCGGGGGTAGTGAGCAGTTCTTC. The encoded protein is CASSLVTSGGSEQFF.

The chain uses TRBV19 and TRBJ2-3; D unresolved. The CDR3 is 13 amino acids. Per the germline V gene, CDR1 is LNHDA and CDR2 is SQIVND (reference sequence). Trimming shortened V by 3 bases and J by 4 bases, and 8 bases separated the two germline ends. The CDR3 region is CASSIVDADTQYF. CDR3 bases: TGTGCCAGTAGTATTGTCGATGCAGATACGCAGTATTTT. The variable domain in full, with the rest retrieved from reference TRBV19 and TRBJ2-3, is DGGITQSPKYLFRKEGQNVTLSCEQNLNHDAMYWYRQDPGQGLRLIYYSQIVNDFQKGDIAEGYSVSREKKESFPLTVTSAQKNPTAFYLCASSIVDADTQYFGPGTRLTVL.

The chain has TRBV7-9 and TRBJ2-1, with D perhaps matching TRBD1 or TRBD2 (6 bases each). Per germline, CDR1 SEHNR and CDR2 FQNEAQ (reference sequence). V was clipped by 6 bases and J by 7 bases, with 19 bases between them. The CDR3 is made up of 15 amino acids. The CDR3 DNA follows: TGTGCCAGCAGTCCCCGACCGGGGGCGGAAAATGAGCAGTTCTTC. As protein: CASSPRPGAENEQFF.

Note on this clone: This CDR3 is also generated by other DNA sequences in the sample. The chain has TRBV6-1 and TRBJ2-5; 12 bases map to TRBD2. The CDR3 loop spans 15 amino acids. Trimming took 2 bases from V and 2 from J; bases not matched to a gene: 0. Germline loops: CDR1 MNHNS, CDR2 SASEGT. This CDR3 is CASSELAGGQETQYF. The CDR3 nucleotides are TGTGCCAGCAGTGAACTAGCGGGGGGGCAAGAGACCCAGTACTTC.

In this sample, this clone turned up once. The chain carries TRBV25-1 and TRBJ2-4, with TRBD2 matching 7 bases. CDR3 size: 17 residues. CDR1 is MGHDK and CDR2 is SYGVNS in the germline V gene. V lost 2 bases, J lost 0 bases, and 7 bases stayed unmatched. The CDR3 reads CASSEGSGGLAKNIQYF. CDR3 bases: TGTGCCAGCAGTGAAGGCTCGGGGGGATTAGCCAAAAACATTCAGTACTTC.

This chain connects TRBV18 to TRBJ2-7; D possibly uses TRBD1 or TRBD2 (5 bases each). The CDR3 runs 14 residues. With 1 base removed from V and 0 bases from J, the gap between germline ends came to 7 bases. Germline V gives CDR1 KGHSH, CDR2 LQKENI. This CDR3 is CASSPQGTSYEQYF. In DNA form, the CDR3 reads TGTGCCAGCTCACCACAGGGGACCTCCTACGAGCAGTACTTC.

A few counts support this clone. V and J are TRBV3-1 (or the pseudogene TRBV3-2) and TRBJ2-7; D is unclear. Germline lookup yields CDR1 LGHDT and CDR2 YNNKEL (reference sequence). Trimming took 5 bases from V and 1 from J, leaving 3 bases between them. The length of the CDR3 is 11 residues. The CDR3 bases are TGTGCCAGCAGCGCTTCCTACGAGCAGTACTTC. This encodes CASSASYEQYF.

The chain has TRBV30 and TRBJ1-2; TRBD1 matches at 11 bases. The germline V gene encodes CDR1 GTSNPN and CDR2 SVGIG (reference sequence). Trimming cost V 7 bases and J 4 bases; bases outside gene matches: 5. CDR3 size: 13 residues. CDR3 bases: TGTGCCTCCCGGACAGGGGGCCTCTATGGCTACACCTTC. It codes for CASRTGGLYGYTF.

The chain joins TRBV2 to TRBJ1-2; possibly TRBD1 for D (5 bases). Germline V CDR1 and CDR2: SNHLY, FYNNEI. This CDR3 is 12 amino acids long. The germline V and J ends were trimmed by 3 bases and 6 bases, with 8 bases remaining between them. CDR3 coding DNA: TGTGCCAGCAGTGATATGGGGGATGGCTACACCTTC. It specifies CASSDMGDGYTF.

The chain uses TRBV21-1 and TRBJ2-3; the tabulated D call, TRBD1, remains unverified against the DNA. TRBV21-1 is deemed a pseudogene. CDR3 size: 14 residues. The CDR3 protein is CASSKAPGQRTQYF. DNA of the CDR3: TGTGCCAGCAGCAAAGCTCCGGGACAGCGAACGCAGTATTTT.

By share, this clone ranks as medium-sized. This chain links TRBV4-1 with TRBJ2-7, with D unclear. The CDR3 has 16 amino acids. CDR1 is MGHRA, CDR2 YSYEKL, per germline. The V and J ends lost 1 base and 0 bases respectively, with 13 bases between them. The CDR3 DNA sequence: TGCGCCAGCAGCCAAGGTACGCTCAGCTACTCCTACGAGCAGTACTTC. This codes for CASSQGTLSYSYEQYF.

This clone turned up a few times. Other DNA sequences from this sample encode an identical CDR3 as well. The chain links TRBV18 to TRBJ2-5; D gene ambiguous. The CDR3 totals 13 residues. Trimming removed 3 bases from V and 5 bases from J, with 10 bases in between. The V gene's germline CDR1 is KGHSH and CDR2 LQKENI. CDR3 DNA sequence: TGTGCCAGCTCACCGACGGTCGGGGAGACCCAGTACTTC. Translation gives CASSPTVGETQYF.

The chain has TRBV6-4 and TRBJ2-6, with D maybe TRBD1 (6 bases). Per the germline V gene, CDR1 is MRHNA and CDR2 is SNTAGT. Trimming left V 3 bases short and J 1 base short, with 16 bases between. The length of the CDR3 is 18 residues. CDR3 residues: CASSEQPTGLSGANVLTF. DNA for the CDR3: TGTGCCAGCAGTGAACAACCGACAGGTCTTTCTGGGGCCAACGTCCTGACTTTC.

The rearrangement uses TRBV4-2 and TRBJ2-5; 10 nucleotides match TRBD1. Germline V gene lookup returns CDR1 LGHNA and CDR2 YNFKEQ. The CDR3 extends over 14 amino acids. V was pared by 3 bases and J by 3 bases, with 1 base of the junction left unmatched. This CDR3 reads CASSQGTGEETQYF. Here the CDR3 DNA reads TGTGCCAGCAGCCAGGGGACAGGGGAAGAGACCCAGTACTTC.